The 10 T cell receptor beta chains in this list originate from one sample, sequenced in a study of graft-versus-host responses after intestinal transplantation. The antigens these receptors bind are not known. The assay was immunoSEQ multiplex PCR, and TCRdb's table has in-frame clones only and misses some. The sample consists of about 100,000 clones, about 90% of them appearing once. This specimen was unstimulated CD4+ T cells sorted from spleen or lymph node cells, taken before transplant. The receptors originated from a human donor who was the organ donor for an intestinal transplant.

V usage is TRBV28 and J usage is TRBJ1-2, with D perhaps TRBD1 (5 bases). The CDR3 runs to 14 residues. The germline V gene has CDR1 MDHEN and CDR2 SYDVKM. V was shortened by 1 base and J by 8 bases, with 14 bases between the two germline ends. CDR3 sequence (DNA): TGTGCCAGCAGTTTATCCGGGACGCTCCGGGGCTACACCTTC. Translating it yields CASSLSGTLRGYTF.

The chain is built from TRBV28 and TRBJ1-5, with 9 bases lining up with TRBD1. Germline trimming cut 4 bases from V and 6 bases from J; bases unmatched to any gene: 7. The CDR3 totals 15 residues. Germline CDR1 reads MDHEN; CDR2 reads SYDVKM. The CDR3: CASSSGTGFFQPQHF. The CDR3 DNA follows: TGTGCCAGCAGTTCGGGGACAGGGTTTTTTCAGCCCCAGCATTTT.

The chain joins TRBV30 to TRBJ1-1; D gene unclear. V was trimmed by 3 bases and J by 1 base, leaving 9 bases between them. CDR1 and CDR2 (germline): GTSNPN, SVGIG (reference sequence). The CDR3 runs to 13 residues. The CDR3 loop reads CAWSTTWNTEAFF. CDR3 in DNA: TGTGCCTGGAGCACCACCTGGAACACTGAAGCTTTCTTT.

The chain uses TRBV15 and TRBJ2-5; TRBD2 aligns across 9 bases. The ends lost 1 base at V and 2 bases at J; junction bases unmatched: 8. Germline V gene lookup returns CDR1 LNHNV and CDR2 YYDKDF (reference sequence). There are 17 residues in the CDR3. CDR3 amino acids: CATSRGGASGAQETQYF. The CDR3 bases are TGTGCCACCAGCAGAGGGGGGGCTAGCGGGGCTCAAGAGACCCAGTACTTC.

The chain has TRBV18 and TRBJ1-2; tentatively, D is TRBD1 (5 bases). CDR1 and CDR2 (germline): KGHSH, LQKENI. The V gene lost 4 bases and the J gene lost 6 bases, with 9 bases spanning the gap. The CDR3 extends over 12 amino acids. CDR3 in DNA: TGTGCCAGCTCACGGGACCAGGATGGCTACACCTTC. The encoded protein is CASSRDQDGYTF.

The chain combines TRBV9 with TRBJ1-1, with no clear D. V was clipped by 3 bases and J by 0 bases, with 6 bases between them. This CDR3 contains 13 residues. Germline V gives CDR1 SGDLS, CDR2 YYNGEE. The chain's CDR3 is CASSGDLNTEAFF. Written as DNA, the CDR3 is TGTGCCAGCAGCGGGGATTTGAACACTGAAGCTTTCTTT.

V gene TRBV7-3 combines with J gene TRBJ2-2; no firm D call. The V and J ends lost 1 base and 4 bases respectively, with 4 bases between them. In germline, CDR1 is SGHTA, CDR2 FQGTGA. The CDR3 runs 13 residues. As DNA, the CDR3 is TGTGCCAGCAGCTTAAGTGGCACCGGGGAGCTGTTTTTT. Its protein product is CASSLSGTGELFF.

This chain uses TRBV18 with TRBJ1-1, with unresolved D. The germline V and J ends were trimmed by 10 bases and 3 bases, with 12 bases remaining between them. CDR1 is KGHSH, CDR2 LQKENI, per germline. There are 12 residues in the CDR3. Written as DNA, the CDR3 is TGTGCCACCGGAAAACTTGACACTGAAGCTTTCTTT. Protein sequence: CATGKLDTEAFF.

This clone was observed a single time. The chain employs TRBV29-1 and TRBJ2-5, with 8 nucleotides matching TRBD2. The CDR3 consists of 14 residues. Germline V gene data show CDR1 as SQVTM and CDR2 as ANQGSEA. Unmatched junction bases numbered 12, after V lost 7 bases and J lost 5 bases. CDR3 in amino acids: CSAGGGRMSETQYF. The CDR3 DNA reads TGCAGCGCCGGGGGGGGGCGAATGTCGGAGACCCAGTACTTC.

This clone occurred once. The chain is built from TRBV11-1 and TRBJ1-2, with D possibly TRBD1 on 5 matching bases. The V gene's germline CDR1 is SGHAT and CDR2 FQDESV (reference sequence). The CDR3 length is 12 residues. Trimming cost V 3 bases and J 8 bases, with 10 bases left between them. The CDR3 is CASSFGGDGYTF. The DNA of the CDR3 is TGTGCCAGCAGCTTCGGCGGGGACGGCTACACCTTC.